This TCR beta chain was sequenced for a study of CD8+ T cells in alopecia areata. cDNA reverse transcribed from extracted RNA served as the sequencing template. TCRdb keeps only in-frame clones here, not all; method: immunoSEQ multiplex PCR. The sample has around 200,000 clones; about three fifths are singletons. The germline V and J ends were trimmed by 8 bases and 5 bases, with 9 bases remaining between them. This CDR3 spans 12 amino acids. In germline, CDR1 is SNHLY, CDR2 FYNNEI. Findings and caveats of the study: Patients displayed less clarity in TCR sharing than mice, a finding possibly related to HLA. The treated group had a single nonresponder, limiting CD8+ expansion-response conclusions. Tofacitinib did not eliminate many expanded lesional clones from scalp or blood.

In the case of this clone: Its target is unknown.

Regarding treatment: oral pan-JAK inhibitor, 5-10 mg twice daily. The clonotype originates from a human donor with alopecia areata. The chain combines TRBV2 with TRBJ2-2; D gene uncertain. Sequencing used CD4+ T cells sorted from blood, obtained at week 4, from a patient treated with tofacitinib. The DNA for the CDR3 is TGTGCCAGCTTTATAGGGACCGGGGAGCTGTTTTTT. This codes for CASFIGTGELFF.